These 15 T cell receptor beta chains originate from one sample sequenced in a study of tissue T cells after allogeneic stem cell transplantation. Regarding time point: mouse harvest day 14 after allogeneic transplant. Each mouse received 10^7 T-cell-depleted marrow cells plus 10^6 splenic CD5+ T cells by tail vein. This table comes from immunoSEQ multiplex PCR, and its TCRdb copy is limited to in-frame clones, with some not included. Here the sample spans 4,500 to 5,000 clones, around a third being singletons. The sequenced sample was skin. These receptors came from a female BALB/c mouse given C57BL/6 T cells with graft-versus-host disease after an allogeneic hematopoietic cell transplant.

A remark on this clone: Here the gene names and germline are mouse. The sequenced fragment ends 1 residue before the CDR3 boundary, so the rest is inferred from the germline J gene. The chain is built from TRBV26 and TRBJ1-1; a weak D match, TRBD1 (6 bases). V lost 6 bases to trimming and J lost 0 bases, with 8 bases between them. CDR1 KGHPV and CDR2 FQNQEV come from the germline V gene (reference sequence). CDR3 length: 13 residues. The CDR3 is CASSRGSNTEVFF. CDR3 bases read: TGTGCCAGCAGCAGGGGTTCAAACACAGAAGTCTTC.

This clone appeared a few times. The genes are named according to mouse. Read data end 1 residue before the CDR3 end; the end is taken from the germline J gene. The rearrangement links TRBV23 to TRBJ2-2; TRBD1, the D gene given by the table, was not confirmed from the DNA. Germline loops: CDR1 KGHTA, CDR2 FQNQQP. This CDR3 is 14 amino acids long. CDR3 in amino acids: CSSSRDTNTGQLYF. Partial CDR3 DNA: TGCTCCAGCAGTAGGGACACAAACACCGGGCAGCTCTAC.

This clone came up a few times. Genes here carry mouse names. The read stops 1 residue short of the end of the CDR3; the missing end is completed from the germline J gene. The V gene is TRBV13-1, the J gene TRBJ1-2, with TRBD1 identical over 7 bases. The CDR3 totals 15 residues. Germline V gene data show CDR1 as NSHNY and CDR2 as SYGAGN. V trimming: 0 bases; J trimming: 1 base; junction bases outside the gene matches: 3. CDR3 DNA (partial): TGTGCCAGCAGTGATGCAGGGGACAGAAACTCCGACTACACC. Its protein is CASSDAGDRNSDYT. The complete CDR3 sequence is CASSDAGDRNSDYTF.

About this clone: Germline and genes here are mouse. The read is 1 residue too short to cover the CDR3 end, so that end is filled in from the germline J gene. This chain joins TRBV26 and TRBJ2-5; D may correspond to TRBD1 or TRBD2 (5 bases each). This CDR3 contains 13 residues. The germline V and J ends were trimmed by 4 bases and 5 bases, with 10 bases remaining between them. Germline assignment: CDR1 KGHPV and CDR2 FQNQEV (reference sequence). The sequenced part of the CDR3 DNA is TGTGCCAGCAGTCCTCGGGGCCCAGACACCCAGTAC. Translated: CASSPRGPDTQY. The whole CDR3 protein reads CASSPRGPDTQYF.

Note on this clone: Each gene name is a mouse one. The missing CDR3 end, 1 residue past where the read stops, is filled in from the germline J gene. The chain has TRBV26 and TRBJ2-5; 11 nucleotides match TRBD2. Germline CDR1 and CDR2: KGHPV and FQNQEV (reference sequence). The J segment lost 4 bases and the V segment lost 6 bases, leaving 0 bases of the junction unmatched. CDR3 length: 13 amino acids. Incomplete CDR3 DNA: TGTGCCAGCAGGACTGGGGGGGAAGACACCCAGTAC. Its translation is CASRTGGEDTQY. The full CDR3 protein is CASRTGGEDTQYF.

There are a few counts of this clone. Gene names follow the mouse nomenclature. From the germline J gene comes the end of the CDR3, since the read stops 1 residue before it. The chain links TRBV26 to TRBJ2-7; 10 positions match TRBD2. Losses at the gene ends were 5 bases for V and 4 bases for J; bases not matched to a gene: 2. The CDR3 is 13 amino acids. Germline lookup yields CDR1 KGHPV and CDR2 FQNQEV (reference sequence). Here the CDR3 reads CASSLDWGYEQYF. The DNA read from the CDR3 is TGTGCCAGCAGTTTGGACTGGGGGTATGAACAGTAC.

Details on this clone: Here the gene names and germline are mouse. The sequence runs out 1 residue before the end of the CDR3; the remainder is reconstructed from the germline J gene. The rearrangement joins TRBV3 to TRBJ1-3; 9 nucleotides align to TRBD1. V dropped 2 bases and J dropped 0; count of bases not matched to a gene: 2. The CDR3 has 16 residues. In germline, CDR1 is SNHLY, CDR2 FYNGKV (reference sequence). Here the CDR3 reads CASSLRQGGSGNTLYF. The DNA read from the CDR3 is TGTGCCAGCAGCTTAAGACAGGGGGGTTCTGGAAATACGCTCTAT. Based on the CDR3 plus reference TRBV3 and TRBJ1-3, the full variable domain is GPKVLQIPSHQIIDMGQMVTLNCDPVSNHLYFYWYKQILGQQMEFLVNFYNGKVMEKSKLFKDQFSVERPDGSYFTLKIQPTALEDSAVYFCASSLRQGGSGNTLYFGEGSRLIVV.

This clone was seen only a few times. Gene names denote mouse genes. The part of the CDR3 DNA that was read is TGTGCCAGCAGTCTGTCTGGGGGGGCGCGAGAACAGTAC. Translation: CASSLSGGAREQY. The CDR3 in its entirety is CASSLSGGAREQYF. The chain uses TRBV26 and TRBJ2-7, with 9 bases fitting TRBD2. The DNA ends 1 residue before the CDR3 does, and the rest of the CDR3 is filled in from the germline J gene. Germline CDR1 KGHPV, CDR2 FQNQEV (reference sequence). The trim removed 0 bases at V and 7 bases at J, leaving 4 bases unmatched. This CDR3 is built from 14 residues.

In the case of this clone: The listed genes are named as in mouse. Read data end 1 residue before the CDR3 end; the end is taken from the germline J gene. This chain uses TRBV3 with TRBJ2-4, with TRBD2 matching over 13 bases. Germline CDR1 and CDR2: SNHLY and FYNGKV (reference sequence). The CDR3 is 14 amino acids. Germline trimming cut 4 bases from V and 7 bases from J; bases unmatched to any gene: 2. The CDR3 protein is CASSSGTGGDTLYF. The sequenced CDR3 bases are TGTGCCAGCAGCTCCGGGACTGGGGGGGACACCTTGTAC.

A word on this clone: Genes here carry mouse names. With the read ending 1 residue before the CDR3 end, the germline J gene is used to fill in that end. The chain recombines TRBV12-2 with TRBJ2-5, with D hard to call. With 1 base removed from V and 0 bases from J, the gap between germline ends came to 7 bases. This CDR3 region has 14 residues. Germline assignment: CDR1 SGHLS and CDR2 HYDKME. Partial CDR3 DNA: TGTGCCAGCTCTCTGACAATTAACCAAGACACCCAGTAC. Translated, it gives CASSLTINQDTQY. The entire CDR3 is CASSLTINQDTQYF.

This clone was counted only a few times. Here the gene names and germline are mouse. The CDR3 goes on 1 residue after the read ends, and that part is filled in from the germline J gene. The V gene is TRBV3, the J gene TRBJ1-4; possibly TRBD1 for D (6 bases). The CDR3 is 14 residues long. The germline V gene has CDR1 SNHLY and CDR2 FYNGKV (reference sequence). V was trimmed by 4 bases and J by 0 bases, leaving 6 bases between them. This CDR3 is CASSWTVSNERLFF. The DNA read from the CDR3 is TGTGCCAGCAGCTGGACAGTTTCCAACGAAAGATTATTT.

With respect to this clone: Any gene name here is a mouse gene name. The CDR3 end is not reached by the read, which stops 1 residue before it; the germline J gene fills it in. This chain connects TRBV13-3 to TRBJ1-5; D call uncertain. V lost 1 base and J 1 base, leaving 0 bases between the germline ends. CDR1 NNHDY and CDR2 SYVADS come from the germline V gene. The CDR3 has 12 residues. The CDR3 sequence: CASSDNNQAPLF. CDR3 bases read: TGTGCCAGCAGTGATAACAACCAGGCTCCGCTT.

Notes on this clone: Gene names follow the mouse nomenclature. With the read ending 1 residue before the CDR3 end, the germline J gene is used to fill in that end. The chain employs TRBV3 and TRBJ2-3; D might be TRBD1 (6 bases). The V gene lost 6 bases and the J gene lost 6 bases, with 13 bases spanning the gap. CDR3 length: 13 amino acids. Germline CDR1 reads SNHLY; CDR2 reads FYNGKV (reference sequence). CDR3 amino acids: CASRDTGWETLYF. Partial CDR3 DNA: TGTGCCAGCAGAGATACAGGGTGGGAAACGCTGTAT.

Concerning this clone itself: Any gene name here is a mouse gene name. The CDR3 is cut off 1 residue early in the read; its end comes from the germline J gene. This chain joins TRBV17 and TRBJ2-4; TRBD2 is a possible D gene (5 bases). The germline CDR1 and CDR2 sequences are MNHDT and YYDKIL. The CDR3 runs to 17 residues. V shed 0 bases and J shed 0 bases, with 13 bases lying between them. Partial CDR3 DNA: TGTGCTAGCAGTAGAGATGGGGTCCTCTTTAGTCAAAACACCTTGTAC. Translating it yields CASSRDGVLFSQNTLY. The full-length CDR3 reads as CASSRDGVLFSQNTLYF.

About this clone itself: Gene names follow the mouse nomenclature. The CDR3 end is not reached by the read, which stops 1 residue before it; the germline J gene fills it in. The chain joins TRBV19 to TRBJ2-7; the match to TRBD2 covers 9 bases. Germline assignment: CDR1 FNHDT and CDR2 SITEND (reference sequence). Trimming removed 2 bases from V and 2 bases from J; junction bases left unmatched: 5. This CDR3 spans 15 amino acids. Partial CDR3 DNA: TGTGCCAGCAGTATCGGGCTGGGGGGGACCTATGAACAGTAC. As protein: CASSIGLGGTYEQY. The full CDR3 sequence reads CASSIGLGGTYEQYF. The whole variable domain, filled in from reference TRBV19 and TRBJ2-7, reads GGIITQTPKFLIGQEGQKLTLKCQQNFNHDTMYWYRQDSGKGLRLIYYSITENDLQKGDLSEGYDASREKKSSFSLTVTSAQKNEMAVFLCASSIGLGGTYEQYFGPGTRLTVL.